The clone carrying this TCR beta chain appeared a few times. This sample was included in a study of blood T cells in healthy people across ages. CDR1 is MDHEN, CDR2 SYDVKM, per germline. V lost 8 bases to trimming and J lost 7 bases, with 11 bases between them. The CDR3 runs to 12 residues. A J-beta primer mix and a sample-barcoded 5' primer were used in a second PCR of about 7 to 12 cycles. Using its own MiXCR run on the 5' RACE reads, TCRdb lists one record per CDR3 protein. The sample carries about 800,000 distinct CDR3 sequences, 20% to 25% recorded once. A further study also used this sample, focusing on T cells of mothers and their children. From that second work: In this cohort, donors were a few healthy Caucasian mothers plus their six children.

The sample was blood. The sequence was obtained from a boy younger than 18 in good health. The chain has TRBV28 and TRBJ1-4; D unclear. In nucleotides, the CDR3 is TGTGCCAGCGGGAGCCCGGGTGAAAAACTGTTTTTT. Amino acid sequence: CASGSPGEKLFF.